This section outlines one T cell receptor (beta chain) sequence together with its context. Its antigen remains unidentified. With 60 Vbeta and 13 Jbeta primers, the PCR was carried out. Sequenced by immunoSEQ multiplex PCR; TCRdb stores in-frame clones only, minus some. The sample shows 30,000 to 45,000 clones, roughly 89% of them seen only once. The record originates from a study of cytomegalovirus exposure and HLA in healthy donors. Whole-study context: A prior analysis found roughly 110 million unique TCR beta sequences from around 180 million T cells. Genotyping showed around 81% of almost 400 donors falling in the Caucasian-associated ancestry cluster.

Points from the study as a whole: Accurate HLA-A and HLA-B prediction from TCR beta sequences was reported for most subjects. The study designated roughly 160 TCR beta chains cytomegalovirus-associated.

This CDR3 has 15 amino acids. Germline V lookup: CDR1 MNHEY, CDR2 SVGAGI. Trimming cost V 2 bases and J 3 bases; bases outside gene matches: 3. V is TRBV6-5 and J is TRBJ1-5; 8 bases align to TRBD1. The sequence came from a woman aged 40 to 50 in good health and CMV-seropositive. Sequencing input: PBMCs. CDR3 amino acids: CASSYGQGSNQPQHF. The CDR3, as DNA: TGTGCCAGCAGTTACGGACAGGGCTCCAATCAGCCCCAGCATTTT.